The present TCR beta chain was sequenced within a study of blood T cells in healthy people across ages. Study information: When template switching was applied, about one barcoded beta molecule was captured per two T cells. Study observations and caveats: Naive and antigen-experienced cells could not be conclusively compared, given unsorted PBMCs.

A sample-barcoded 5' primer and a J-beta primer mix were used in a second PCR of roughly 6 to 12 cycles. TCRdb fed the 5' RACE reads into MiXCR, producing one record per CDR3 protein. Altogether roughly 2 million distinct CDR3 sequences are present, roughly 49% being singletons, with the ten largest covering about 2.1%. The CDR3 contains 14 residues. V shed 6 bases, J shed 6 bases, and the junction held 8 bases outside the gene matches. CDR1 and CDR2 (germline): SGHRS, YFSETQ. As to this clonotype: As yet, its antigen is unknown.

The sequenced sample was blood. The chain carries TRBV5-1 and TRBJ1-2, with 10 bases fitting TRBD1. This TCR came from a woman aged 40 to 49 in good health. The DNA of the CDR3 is TGCGCCAGCAACCCCGGACAGGGGGGAGATGGCTACACCTTC. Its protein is CASNPGQGGDGYTF.